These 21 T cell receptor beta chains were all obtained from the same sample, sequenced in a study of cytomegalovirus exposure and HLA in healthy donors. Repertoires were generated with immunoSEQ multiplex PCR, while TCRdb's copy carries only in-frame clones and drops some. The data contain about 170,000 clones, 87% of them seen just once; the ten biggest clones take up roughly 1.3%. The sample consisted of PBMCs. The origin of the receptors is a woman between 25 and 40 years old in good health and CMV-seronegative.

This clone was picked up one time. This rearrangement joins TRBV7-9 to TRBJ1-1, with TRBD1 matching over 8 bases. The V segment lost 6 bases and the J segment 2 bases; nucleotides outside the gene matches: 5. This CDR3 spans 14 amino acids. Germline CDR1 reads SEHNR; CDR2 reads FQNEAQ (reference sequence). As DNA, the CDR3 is TGTGCCAGCAGGGAGACAGGGGCTAACACTGAAGCTTTCTTT. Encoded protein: CASRETGANTEAFF.

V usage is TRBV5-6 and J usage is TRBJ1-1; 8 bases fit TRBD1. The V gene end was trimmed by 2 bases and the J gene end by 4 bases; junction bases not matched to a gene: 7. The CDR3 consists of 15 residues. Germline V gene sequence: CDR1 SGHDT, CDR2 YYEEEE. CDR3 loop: CASSFRTGPITEAFF. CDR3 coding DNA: TGTGCCAGCAGCTTCAGGACAGGGCCGATCACTGAAGCTTTCTTT.

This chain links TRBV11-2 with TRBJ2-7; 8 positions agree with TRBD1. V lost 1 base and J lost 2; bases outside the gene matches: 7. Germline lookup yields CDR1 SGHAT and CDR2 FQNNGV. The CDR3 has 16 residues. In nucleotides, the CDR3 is TGTGCCAGCAGCTTAGGAAGACAGGGGTCTACCTACGAGCAGTACTTC. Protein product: CASSLGRQGSTYEQYF. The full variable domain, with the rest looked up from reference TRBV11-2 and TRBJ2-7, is EAGVAQSPRYKIIEKRQSVAFWCNPISGHATLYWYQQILGQGPKLLIQFQNNGVVDDSQLPKDRFSAERLKGVDSTLKIQPAKLEDSAVYLCASSLGRQGSTYEQYFGPGTRLTVT.

Here the CDR3 reads CASSLVQGTEAFF. CDR3 DNA sequence: TGTGCCAGCAGCTTAGTTCAGGGGACTGAAGCTTTCTTT. The chain recombines TRBV7-9 with TRBJ1-1; tentative D call: TRBD1 (6 bases). CDR1 SEHNR and CDR2 FQNEAQ come from the germline V gene (reference sequence). This CDR3 is 13 amino acids long. V lost 1 base, J lost 5 bases, and 8 bases lay in between.

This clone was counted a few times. In nucleotides, the CDR3 is TGTGCCAGCAGTGGAGAAGAGACCCAGTACTTC. Its translation: CASSGEETQYF. The rearrangement links TRBV2 to TRBJ2-5; D unclear. Germline V gene data show CDR1 as SNHLY and CDR2 as FYNNEI. V was shortened by 4 bases and J by 3 bases, with 3 bases between the two germline ends. The CDR3 contains 11 residues.

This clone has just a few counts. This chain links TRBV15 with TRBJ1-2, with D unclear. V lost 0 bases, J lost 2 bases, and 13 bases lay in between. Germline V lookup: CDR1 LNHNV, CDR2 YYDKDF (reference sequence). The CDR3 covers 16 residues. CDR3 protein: CATSRDLPSLNYGYTF. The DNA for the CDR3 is TGTGCCACCAGCAGAGATTTACCGAGCCTGAACTATGGCTACACCTTC.

CDR3 DNA: TGTGCCAGCAGCTTGGGGACAGGGGCCACAGATACGCAGTATTTT. Translation gives CASSLGTGATDTQYF. V usage is TRBV5-4 and J usage is TRBJ2-3; 9 bases fit TRBD1. The CDR3 consists of 15 residues. Germline trimming cut 0 bases from V and 2 bases from J; bases unmatched to any gene: 1. Germline V lookup: CDR1 SGHNT, CDR2 YYREEE (reference sequence). Based on the CDR3 plus reference TRBV5-4 and TRBJ2-3, the full variable domain is ETGVTQSPTHLIKTRGQQVTLRCSSQSGHNTVSWYQQALGQGPQFIFQYYREEENGRGNFPPRFSGLQFPNYSSELNVNALELDDSALYLCASSLGTGATDTQYFGPGTRLTVL.

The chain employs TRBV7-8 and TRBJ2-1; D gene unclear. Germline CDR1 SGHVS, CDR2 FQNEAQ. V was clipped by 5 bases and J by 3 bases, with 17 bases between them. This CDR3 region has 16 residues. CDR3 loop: CASSPTFASVYNEQFF. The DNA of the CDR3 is TGTGCCAGCAGCCCCACTTTTGCGAGTGTCTACAATGAGCAGTTCTTC. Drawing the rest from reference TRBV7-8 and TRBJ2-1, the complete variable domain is GAGVSQSPRYKVAKRGQDVALRCDPISGHVSLFWYQQALGQGPEFLTYFQNEAQLDKSGLPSDRFFAERPEGSVSTLKIQRTQQEDSAVYLCASSPTFASVYNEQFFGPGTRLTVL.

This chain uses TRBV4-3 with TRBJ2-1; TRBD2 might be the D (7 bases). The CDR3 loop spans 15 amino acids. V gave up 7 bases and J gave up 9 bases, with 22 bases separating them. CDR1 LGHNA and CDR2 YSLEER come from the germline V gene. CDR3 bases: TGCGCCAGCAAGCGGGATGGGGGGGCCGTCGGTGAGCAGTTCTTC. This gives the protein CASKRDGGAVGEQFF.

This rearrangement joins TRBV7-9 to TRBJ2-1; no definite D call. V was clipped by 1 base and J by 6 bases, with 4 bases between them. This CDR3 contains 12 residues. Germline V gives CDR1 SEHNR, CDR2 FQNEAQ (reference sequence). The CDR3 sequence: CASSLVSNEQFF. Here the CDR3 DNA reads TGTGCCAGCAGCTTAGTTAGCAATGAGCAGTTCTTC.

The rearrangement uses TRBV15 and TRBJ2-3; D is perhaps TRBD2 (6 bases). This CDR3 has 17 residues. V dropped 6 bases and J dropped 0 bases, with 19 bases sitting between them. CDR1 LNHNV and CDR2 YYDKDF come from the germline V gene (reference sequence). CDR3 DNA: TGTGCCACCAGTAGCCCGGGGGTGGGCACTAGCACAGATACGCAGTATTTT. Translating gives CATSSPGVGTSTDTQYF.

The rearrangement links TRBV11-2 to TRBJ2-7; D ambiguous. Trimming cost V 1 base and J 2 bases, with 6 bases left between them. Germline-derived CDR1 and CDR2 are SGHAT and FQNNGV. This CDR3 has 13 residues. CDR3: CASSLGVAYEQYF. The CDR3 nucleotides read TGTGCCAGCAGCTTAGGCGTGGCCTACGAGCAGTACTTC.

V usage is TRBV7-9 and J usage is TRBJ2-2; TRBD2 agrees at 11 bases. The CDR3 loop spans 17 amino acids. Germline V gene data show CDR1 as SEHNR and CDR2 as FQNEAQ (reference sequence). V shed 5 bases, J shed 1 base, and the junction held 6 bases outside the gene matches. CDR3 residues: CASSKRLAGKNTGELFF. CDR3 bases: TGTGCCAGCAGCAAGAGACTAGCGGGGAAGAACACCGGGGAGCTGTTTTTT.

CDR3 in amino acids: CASSRATTGTGGEKLFF. CDR3 DNA: TGTGCCAGCAGCCGGGCCACCACCGGGACAGGGGGTGAAAAACTGTTTTTT. V is TRBV7-9 and J is TRBJ1-4, with 11 bases lining up with TRBD1. J gave up 7 bases and V 5 bases, and 12 bases lay outside the gene matches. Germline CDR1 reads SEHNR; CDR2 reads FQNEAQ (reference sequence). The CDR3 has 17 amino acids. The whole variable domain, filled in from reference TRBV7-9 and TRBJ1-4, reads DTGVSQNPRHKITKRGQNVTFRCDPISEHNRLYWYRQTLGQGPEFLTYFQNEAQLEKSRLLSDRFSAERPKGSFSTLEIQRTEQGDSAMYLCASSRATTGTGGEKLFFGSGTQLSVL.

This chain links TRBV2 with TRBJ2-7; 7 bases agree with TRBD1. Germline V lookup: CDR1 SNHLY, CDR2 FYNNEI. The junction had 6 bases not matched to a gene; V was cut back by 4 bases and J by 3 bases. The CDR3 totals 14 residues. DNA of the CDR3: TGTGCCAGCAGTGTTTGGGACAGTAACTACGAGCAGTACTTC. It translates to CASSVWDSNYEQYF.

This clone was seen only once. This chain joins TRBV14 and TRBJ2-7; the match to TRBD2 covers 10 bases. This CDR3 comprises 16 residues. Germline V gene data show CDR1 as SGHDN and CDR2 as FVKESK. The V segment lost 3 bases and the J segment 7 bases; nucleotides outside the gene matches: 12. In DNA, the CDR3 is TGTGCCAGCAGCCATGCCGGGACTAGCGCCCGCCGGGAGCAGTACTTC. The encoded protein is CASSHAGTSARREQYF.

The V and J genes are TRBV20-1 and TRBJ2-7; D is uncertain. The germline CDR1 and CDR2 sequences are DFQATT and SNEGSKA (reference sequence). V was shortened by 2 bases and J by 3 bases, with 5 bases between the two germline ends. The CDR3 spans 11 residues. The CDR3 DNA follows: TGCAGTGCTAGAAACGGCTACGAGCAGTACTTC. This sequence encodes CSARNGYEQYF.

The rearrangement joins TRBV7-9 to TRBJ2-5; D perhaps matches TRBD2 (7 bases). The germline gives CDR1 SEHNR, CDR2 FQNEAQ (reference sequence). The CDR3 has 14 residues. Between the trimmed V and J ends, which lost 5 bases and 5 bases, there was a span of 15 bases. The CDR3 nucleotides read TGTGCCAGCAGCCCATGGGGGGGCTGGGAGACCCAGTACTTC. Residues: CASSPWGGWETQYF.

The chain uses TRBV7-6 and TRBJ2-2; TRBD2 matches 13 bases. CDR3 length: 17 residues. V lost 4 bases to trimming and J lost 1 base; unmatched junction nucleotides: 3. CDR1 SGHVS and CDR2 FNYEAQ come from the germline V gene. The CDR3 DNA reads TGTGCCAGCAGCTCGGGACTAGCGGGGAGGAACACCGGGGAGCTGTTTTTT. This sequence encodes CASSSGLAGRNTGELFF.

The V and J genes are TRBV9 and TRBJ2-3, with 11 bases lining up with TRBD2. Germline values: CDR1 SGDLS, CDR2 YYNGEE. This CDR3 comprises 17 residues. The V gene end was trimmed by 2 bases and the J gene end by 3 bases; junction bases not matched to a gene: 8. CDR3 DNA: TGTGCCAGCAGCGTTCCGCTGGCTAGCGGGGGGACAGATACGCAGTATTTT. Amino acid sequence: CASSVPLASGGTDTQYF.

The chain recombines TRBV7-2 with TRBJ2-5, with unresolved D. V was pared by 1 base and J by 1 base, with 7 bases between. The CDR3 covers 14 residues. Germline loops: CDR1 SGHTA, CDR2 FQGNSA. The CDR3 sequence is CASSLVTFQETQYF. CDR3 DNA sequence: TGTGCCAGCAGCTTAGTGACTTTCCAAGAGACCCAGTACTTC.